These T cell receptor beta chains were read from a single sample in a study of T cell responses to AZD1222 COVID-19 vaccine. Sequenced by immunoSEQ multiplex PCR; TCRdb stores in-frame clones only, minus some. This table has about 140,000 clones, around 87% appearing once. The starting material was peripheral blood, obtained on day 0 of AZD1222 vaccination. The receptor set was obtained from an adult in good health. Both conserved end residues are trimmed from each CDR3. D genes are given only for firm matches.

d_call	j_call	v_call	cdr3_aa
.	TRBJ1-1	TRBV10-2	ASSVGGGMGTEAF
TRBD2	TRBJ2-3	TRBV7-9	ASSLAGTSGEADTQY
.	TRBJ1-2	TRBV30	AWTDSYGYT
.	TRBJ1-2	TRBV3-1/TRBV3-2	ASSPSGGGGYT
.	TRBJ2-1	TRBV7-2	ASSSQKGGYYNEQF
.	TRBJ1-2	TRBV27	ASSLPGLGYT
TRBD1	TRBJ1-4	TRBV18	ASSPDRGEKLF
.	TRBJ1-6	TRBV3-1/TRBV3-2	ASSRSTNSPLH
.	TRBJ2-7	TRBV18	ASSGTLISSYEQY
.	TRBJ1-6	TRBV2	ASSDRQRNSPLH
.	TRBJ2-1	TRBV7-3	ASSTPGAYNEQF
.	TRBJ2-6	TRBV2	ASSPVGSGANVLT
.	TRBJ1-1	TRBV6-5	ASSLGPSSTEAF